The subject of this entry is one T cell receptor (beta chain). This record belongs to a study of blood T cell repertoires in COVID-19. Study background: COVID-19 samples, acute and convalescent, were from the United States, Italy and Spain.

The ends were cut back, 3 bases at V and 0 bases at J, with 8 bases in the middle. The CDR3 has 14 amino acids. The germline V gene encodes CDR1 LNHDA and CDR2 SQIVND (reference sequence). Data came from immunoSEQ multiplex PCR; TCRdb stores just in-frame clones and leaves some out. The sample contains a few hundred thousand clones, around 87% of which appear only once. The source of this sequence is a man aged 25-45 years who had recovered from COVID-19. The rearrangement links TRBV19 to TRBJ1-1, with unresolved D. The sample was PBMCs or T cells enriched from blood (not recorded which). CDR3 residues: CASSIPEVNTEAFF. The CDR3, as DNA: TGTGCCAGTAGTATTCCGGAGGTGAACACTGAAGCTTTCTTT.